These 25 T cell receptor beta chains originate from one sample sequenced in a study of T-cell reconstitution after alpha-beta-depleted transplantation in children. Unique molecular identifiers were incorporated into the prepared TCRbeta library. TCRdb recomputed calls from the PCR reads with MiXCR, one row per CDR3 protein. The table lists approximately 400,000 distinct CDR3 sequences, roughly 15% of them singletons. This specimen consisted of PBMCs, mostly from graft donor cells, obtained 360 days after TCRalphabeta/CD19-depleted stem cell transplant. Source of these receptors: a boy under three years old who had a stem cell transplant for Wiskott-Aldrich syndrome, so the T cells may come from the graft donor.

The V gene is TRBV27, the J gene TRBJ2-7; 12 bases map to TRBD2. This CDR3 has 16 amino acids. Germline-derived CDR1 and CDR2 are MNHEY and SMNVEV (reference sequence). The V gene end was trimmed by 5 bases and the J gene end by 4 bases; junction bases not matched to a gene: 9. The CDR3 reads CASSRIPTSGSYEQYF. For the CDR3, the DNA is TGTGCCAGCAGTCGGATACCGACTAGCGGGAGTTACGAGCAGTACTTC.

This clonotype was counted only a few times. This chain links TRBV7-9 with TRBJ2-1, with D possibly being TRBD2 (7 bases). The CDR3 is 14 residues long. Germline assignment: CDR1 SEHNR and CDR2 FQNEAQ (reference sequence). Trimming stripped 2 bases from V and 15 bases from J, with 20 bases between. DNA for the CDR3: TGTGCCAGCAGCTTAAAGGGCGGGGGCCAGGATTCGTTCTTC. This gives the protein CASSLKGGGQDSFF.

In this sample, this clonotype turned up a few times. The J gene is TRBJ2-7, the V gene TRBV7-6; TRBD1 aligns across 10 bases. With 5 bases clipped from V and 3 bases from J, the junction kept 7 bases outside the gene matches. The CDR3 has 15 residues. CDR1 is SGHVS and CDR2 is FNYEAQ in the germline V gene. This chain's CDR3 is CASSVRDRGDYEQYF. CDR3 sequence (DNA): TGTGCCAGCAGCGTCCGGGACAGGGGAGACTACGAGCAGTACTTC.

This chain joins TRBV5-1 and TRBJ2-7, with 7 bases that match TRBD2. The CDR3 extends over 14 amino acids. V was pared by 0 bases and J by 3 bases, with 3 bases of the junction left unmatched. Germline lookup yields CDR1 SGHRS and CDR2 YFSETQ. The chain's CDR3 is CASSLGGRDYEQYF. CDR3 sequence (DNA): TGCGCCAGCAGCTTGGGGGGGAGGGACTACGAGCAGTACTTC.

The table lists this clonotype with a few counts. V is TRBV10-3 and J is TRBJ2-1; 8 bases map to TRBD1. Germline trimming cut 3 bases from V and 2 bases from J; bases unmatched to any gene: 15. CDR1 is ENHRY and CDR2 is SYGVKD in the germline V gene. The CDR3 is made up of 19 amino acids. The CDR3 protein is CAISDLKGVYRGAYNEQFF. Written as DNA, the CDR3 is TGTGCCATCAGTGACCTCAAAGGGGTTTACAGGGGGGCCTACAATGAGCAGTTCTTC.

The CDR3 protein is CASSLLWEETQYF. The CDR3 coding sequence is TGTGCCAGCAGTTTACTATGGGAAGAGACCCAGTACTTC. This chain uses TRBV12-3 or TRBV12-4 with TRBJ2-5; D is undetermined. The length of the CDR3 is 13 residues. V lost 2 bases to trimming and J lost 3 bases, with 7 bases between them.

This rearrangement joins TRBV4-3 to TRBJ2-1, with 13 bases identical to TRBD2. In germline, CDR1 is LGHNA, CDR2 YSLEER. There are 16 residues in the CDR3. Trimming removed 7 bases from V and 4 bases from J; junction bases left unmatched: 7. CDR3 sequence: CASTPTSGRTYNEQFF. The CDR3 DNA reads as TGCGCCAGCACCCCGACTAGCGGGAGGACTTACAATGAGCAGTTCTTC.

CDR3 nucleotide sequence: TGTGCCAGGCCACTGGCGGGATTCCCTATGAAGCAGTACTTC. The encoded protein is CARPLAGFPMKQYF. The V and J genes are TRBV19 and TRBJ2-7; D may be TRBD2 (6 bases). Germline CDR1 and CDR2: LNHDA and SQIVND (reference sequence). The V end was cut by 9 bases, the J end by 8 bases, with 23 bases between. The CDR3 spans 14 residues.

This clonotype has more than one count but fewer than ten. The chain employs TRBV10-3 and TRBJ1-1; 8 bases fit TRBD1. The CDR3 is 12 residues long. Trimming at V came to 10 bases and at J to 1 base, leaving 2 bases not matched to a gene. Germline CDR1 reads ENHRY; CDR2 reads SYGVKD. CDR3 DNA: TGTGCCACCGGACAGGGGAACACTGAAGCTTTCTTT. Its protein product is CATGQGNTEAFF.

This clonotype was observed a handful of times. The chain couples TRBV5-1 to TRBJ1-2; tentatively, D is TRBD1 (5 bases). This CDR3 has 16 residues. Trimming stripped 4 bases from V and 6 bases from J, with 22 bases between. CDR1 SGHRS and CDR2 YFSETQ come from the germline V gene. The chain's CDR3 is CASSPSGTLFRHGYTF. The CDR3 DNA reads as TGCGCCAGCAGCCCGTCAGGGACCCTGTTTCGGCATGGCTACACCTTC. The full variable domain, with the rest looked up from reference TRBV5-1 and TRBJ1-2, is KAGVTQTPRYLIKTRGQQVTLSCSPISGHRSVSWYQQTPGQGLQFLFEYFSETQRNKGNFPGRFSGRQFSNSRSEMNVSTLELGDSALYLCASSPSGTLFRHGYTFGSGTRLTVV.

This clonotype was seen a few times. The genes are TRBV20-1 and TRBJ2-5; 7 positions match TRBD1. The CDR3 contains 17 residues. Germline CDR1 is DFQATT and CDR2 is SNEGSKA (reference sequence). V gave up 2 bases and J gave up 6 bases; unmatched junction bases: 18. For the CDR3, the DNA is TGCAGTGCTAGACCTCCCCTGAGGTCAGGGGGTATGAAGACCCAGTACTTC. Translated: CSARPPLRSGGMKTQYF.

In this sample, this clonotype turned up a few times. The chain recombines TRBV29-1 with TRBJ2-5; D gene unclear. V lost 5 bases and J lost 6, with 13 bases in between. Germline CDR1 reads SQVTM; CDR2 reads ANQGSEA. The CDR3 totals 12 residues. This chain's CDR3 is CSVSASVKTQYF. CDR3 bases: TGCAGCGTTTCGGCTTCAGTCAAGACCCAGTACTTC. Variable domain in full (rest from reference TRBV29-1 and TRBJ2-5): SAVISQKPSRDICQRGTSLTIQCQVDSQVTMMFWYRQQPGQSLTLIATANQGSEATYESGFVIDKFPISRPNLTFSTLTVSNMSPEDSSIYLCSVSASVKTQYFGPGTRLLVL.

The chain carries TRBV5-1 and TRBJ2-3; 11 positions match TRBD1. The V segment lost 4 bases and the J segment 0 bases; nucleotides outside the gene matches: 10. Germline V gene lookup returns CDR1 SGHRS and CDR2 YFSETQ. The CDR3 runs to 18 residues. The CDR3 DNA follows: TGCGCCAGCAGCCGGGGACAGGGGGGGTCCCCTAGCACAGATACGCAGTATTTT. Translating gives CASSRGQGGSPSTDTQYF.

The CDR3 DNA is TGTGCCAGCAGCCCCTGGACTAGCCAAAGCGGGGAGCTGTTTTTT. It is translated as CASSPWTSQSGELFF. This chain connects TRBV3-1 to TRBJ2-2; the match to TRBD2 covers 8 bases. Germline CDR1 and CDR2: LGHDT and YNNKEL (reference sequence). This CDR3 has 15 amino acids. V shed 4 bases, J shed 7 bases, and the junction held 8 bases outside the gene matches.

The V gene is TRBV11-2, the J gene TRBJ2-1; TRBD2 might be the D (5 bases). The germline V gene has CDR1 SGHAT and CDR2 FQNNGV. Deletions cut 0 bases from V and 9 bases from J, with 21 bases between. The CDR3 covers 17 residues. The CDR3 sequence is CASSLDGRALAGGEQFF. The CDR3 nucleotides are TGTGCCAGCAGCTTAGATGGACGGGCTCTAGCAGGTGGTGAGCAGTTCTTC.

This clonotype was found a few times. V is TRBV3-1 and J is TRBJ2-3; 9 bases match TRBD2. This CDR3 comprises 15 residues. The V and J ends lost 3 bases and 5 bases, in that order; junction bases with no gene match: 6. Germline values: CDR1 LGHDT, CDR2 YNNKEL (reference sequence). CDR3 nucleotides: TGTGCCAGCAGCCAGCGGGAGGGCCATGGAGATACGCAGTATTTT. It is translated as CASSQREGHGDTQYF.

This clonotype was found many times. The chain couples TRBV20-1 to TRBJ2-7; D gene uncertain. Trimming cost V 0 bases and J 6 bases, with 12 bases left between them. Looked up from germline, CDR1 is DFQATT and CDR2 is SNEGSKA (reference sequence). There are 13 residues in the CDR3. The DNA of the CDR3 is TGCAGTGCTAGAGATGGGATCGTACCCGAGCAGTACTTC. Its protein product is CSARDGIVPEQYF.

This clonotype came up a few times. J is TRBJ2-2 and V is TRBV24-1; D is unclear. Trimming took 9 bases from V and 3 from J, leaving 4 bases between them. This CDR3 contains 11 residues. Germline values: CDR1 KGHDR, CDR2 SFDVKD. CDR3 loop: CATEDTGELFF. CDR3 in DNA: TGTGCCACCGAAGACACCGGGGAGCTGTTTTTT.

The rearrangement joins TRBV5-1 to TRBJ1-1; TRBD1 matches 8 bases. In germline, CDR1 is SGHRS, CDR2 YFSETQ. CDR3 length equals 14 residues. V shed 6 bases and J 0 bases; nucleotides not matched to a gene: 4. CDR3: CASKQGAMNTEAFF. The DNA of the CDR3 is TGCGCCAGCAAGCAGGGGGCCATGAACACTGAAGCTTTCTTT.

V gene TRBV11-2 combines with J gene TRBJ2-7, with TRBD2 identical over 12 bases. Germline lookup yields CDR1 SGHAT and CDR2 FQNNGV. V shed 1 base and J 4 bases; nucleotides not matched to a gene: 17. This CDR3 spans 20 amino acids. The chain's CDR3 is CASSLVSVSLAGGPGYEQYF. CDR3 DNA: TGTGCCAGCAGCTTAGTGTCAGTGTCCCTAGCGGGAGGGCCGGGGTACGAGCAGTACTTC.

This clonotype turned up a few times. The chain combines TRBV7-2 with TRBJ2-1, with unresolved D. There are 13 residues in the CDR3. Trimming cost V 2 bases and J 0 bases, with 2 bases left between them. Germline loops: CDR1 SGHTA, CDR2 FQGNSA. DNA of the CDR3: TGTGCCAGCAGCTTACACTCCTACAATGAGCAGTTCTTC. Its protein is CASSLHSYNEQFF.

This clonotype was detected only a few times. The chain uses TRBV7-6 and TRBJ2-1; 13 bases agree with TRBD2. CDR1 is SGHVS, CDR2 FNYEAQ, per germline. There are 17 residues in the CDR3. J was trimmed by 9 bases and V by 0 bases; bases with no gene match: 8. CDR3 protein: CASSLAVLAGGPSEQFF. The CDR3 DNA reads as TGTGCCAGCAGCTTAGCCGTACTAGCGGGGGGGCCATCTGAGCAGTTCTTC. The full variable domain, with the rest looked up from reference TRBV7-6 and TRBJ2-1, is GAGVSQSPRYKVTKRGQDVALRCDPISGHVSLYWYRQALGQGPEFLTYFNYEAQQDKSGLPNDRFSAERPEGSISTLTIQRTEQRDSAMYRCASSLAVLAGGPSEQFFGPGTRLTVL.

This clonotype was seen more than once but under ten times. The chain carries TRBV19 and TRBJ2-2, with D perhaps given as TRBD1 or TRBD2 (5 bases each). CDR3 length: 16 amino acids. Germline lookup yields CDR1 LNHDA and CDR2 SQIVND (reference sequence). Trimming removed 3 bases at V and 5 bases at J, with 16 bases between. This CDR3 reads CASSIHLRGKTGELFF. CDR3 DNA sequence: TGTGCCAGTAGTATCCACCTCCGGGGCAAGACCGGGGAGCTGTTTTTT. Complete variable domain (other parts from reference TRBV19 and TRBJ2-2): DGGITQSPKYLFRKEGQNVTLSCEQNLNHDAMYWYRQDPGQGLRLIYYSQIVNDFQKGDIAEGYSVSREKKESFPLTVTSAQKNPTAFYLCASSIHLRGKTGELFFGEGSRLTVL.

This sequence joins TRBV7-8 and TRBJ2-5, with 7 nucleotides matching TRBD1. The CDR3 loop spans 14 amino acids. CDR1 is SGHVS and CDR2 is FQNEAQ in the germline V gene. Trimming removed 4 bases from V and 5 bases from J; junction bases left unmatched: 7. The CDR3 nucleotides are TGTGCCAGCAGCTCGAACAGGGGTGCGGAGACCCAGTACTTC. Protein product: CASSSNRGAETQYF.

This chain joins TRBV27 and TRBJ2-3, with 7 bases aligning to TRBD2. The CDR3 runs 17 residues. V lost 0 bases and J lost 2; bases outside the gene matches: 8. From germline, CDR1 is MNHEY and CDR2 SMNVEV (reference sequence). The CDR3 spells CASSLSWASGLTDTQYF. The CDR3 DNA follows: TGTGCCAGCAGTTTATCTTGGGCTAGCGGACTCACAGATACGCAGTATTTT.